This T cell receptor (beta chain) was observed in a study of cytomegalovirus exposure and HLA in healthy donors (TCRdb year 2017). Notes on the research overall: An earlier analysis of approximately 600 of the donors reported 250 to 300 Gb of sequence data and 100 million to 140 million unique TCR beta sequences from 150 million to 200 million T cells. Using immunosequencing, the study profiled T cell repertoires from 500 to 800 subjects and related those repertoires to cytomegalovirus serostatus. Rather than drawing on any new phenotypic data, the later analysis identified candidate immune exposures from TCR beta sequences and the way those sequences occurred across donors. Typing coverage varied by locus: about 629-640 donors for A, B, C, DRB1 and DQB1; some 520 for DQA1; about 570 for DPA1; approximately 450 for DPB1. To predict cytomegalovirus infection status, the study brought together high-throughput TCR immunosequencing, statistical association of individual TCRs with disease status, and machine learning. In a later analysis, previously published TCR beta repertoires from 600 to 850 donors were re-analyzed and high-resolution HLA genotyping was added so that TCR occurrence patterns could be studied. The study was designed to test whether signatures of past pathogen exposure could be identified by cataloging public T cell receptors. Roughly 300 gigabases of sequencing data and 70 million to 85 million unique TCR sequences were included in an early release covering roughly 600 HLA-typed donors. A few DR-DQ haplotypes were treated as single units for association and clustering because of strong linkage in the cohort. In a later genetic analysis, genome-wide SNP genotypes for about three fifths of the roughly 670 donors were used, and that subset was treated as a discovery cohort. Class I and class II HLA loci were covered by the typing at four-digit resolution. All discovery cohort repertoires had been generated using a single sequencing platform. Alongside the repertoire data, information on donor age, sex, ethnicity and CMV serostatus was compiled. Of the roughly 400 genotyped donors, 75% to 85% were placed in the genetic ancestry cluster associated with self-reported Caucasian donors. An earlier analysis of a few hundred of the donors applied high-throughput TCR beta sequencing to assess whether each TCR beta V gene segment acted as functional or pseudogenic. In addition to the first cohort of 650 to 800 subjects, a separate validation cohort of 120 different subjects was used. On average, roughly 240,000 unique TCR beta nucleotide sequences were sequenced per donor among a few hundred genotyped donors of the cohort, with roughly 18% of those sequences being non-productive. What the work shows at the level of the full study, not this receptor alone: V-gene and J-gene trimming of TCR beta chains was associated with a missense DCLRE1C variant in a later genetic analysis, and the association was replicated in an independent cohort. This cohort had only TCR beta chains sequenced, and the lack of alpha or paired-chain data limited which features could be detected. Because HLA typing was missing for some donors at each locus, association tests included only the typed subset. In vitro tests confirmed that a few of the cytomegalovirus-associated TCR beta chains recognize cytomegalovirus antigens. According to a later analysis, TCR association rates differed among HLA loci, with DRB1 alleles showing the most associated TCRs and HLA-C alleles showing the fewest. The earlier analysis of about 600 of the donors excluded over 15 rarely observed V segments, including chromosome 9 orphons, because counts were too low. Correlated functional status among segregating V segments might reflect linkage disequilibrium, but an unknown experimental factor could not be ruled out. A further reported finding was that TCR beta sequences accurately predicted the HLA-A and HLA-B alleles for most subjects in the first cohort. Strong co-occurrence of HLA alleles, especially DR and DQ, made assigning TCR associations to individual alleles difficult. Most TCR sequences were seen in very few donors, while some public TCRs were found in many individuals. In a later genetic analysis, fewer N-insertions in productive TCRs were reported among donors in an Asian-associated ancestry cluster than the roughly 640-donor mean. According to a later analysis, most CMV-associated TCR beta chains appeared to be HLA-restricted, and the HLA associations seemed to be driven largely by CMV exposure. In a later analysis, HLA-associated TCR beta chains showed more clonal expansion and lower generation probabilities than non-associated chains that were equally common. Several of the top co-occurrence clusters appeared to be linked to parvovirus B19, influenza, CMV and Epstein-Barr virus, according to a later analysis. Presence/absence analyses assumed roughly uniform sequencing depth across donors, an assumption that may not hold. Broadly in line with IMGT annotations, most TCR beta V segments showed up in productive rearrangements about 87% or about 30% of the time in an earlier analysis of 587 of the donors. The classifier was reported to diagnose cytomegalovirus status with high specificity and sensitivity in both the original cohort and the validation cohort. Some IMGT-functional V segments, including TRBV6-2 and TRBV6-3, could not be told apart with the 87-base-pair reads, so those segments were excluded. A group of highly shared sequence variants was considered likely to be a technical artifact of the sequencing pipeline. The authors suggested that the approach could potentially be generalized to other disease states and immunological phenotypes. The study gave a list of some 150 TCR beta chains associated with cytomegalovirus. The only immune exposure information available for the cohort was CMV serostatus. In a later analysis, 15,000 to 20,000 TCR beta sequences were associated with specific HLA alleles at a false discovery rate of 0.05.

This clone was counted between two and nine times. The clone's antigen remains unknown. No much larger clonotype is one base removed from it; base qualities were not supplied. The cohort consisted of hundreds of healthy bone marrow donors. At the time of sampling, every cohort member was nominally healthy, though immune exposures that went unrecorded were likely present. The donor was CMV seronegative and was included in the group of several hundred seronegative cohort members. A peripheral blood sample was collected from each donor, and TCR beta sequencing was performed on peripheral blood mononuclear cells. The Qiagen DNeasy Blood Extraction Kit was used to extract genomic DNA from the blood cell samples. The library was prepared using the immunoSEQ multiplex PCR assay. A mixture of 60 forward primers for TCR Vbeta segments and 13 reverse primers for TCR Jbeta segments was used in the multiplex PCR. The CDR3 region of rearranged TCR beta genes was amplified from genomic DNA with a multiplex PCR assay. On the Illumina HiSeq System, the amplified TCR beta libraries were sequenced as 87-base-pair reads. The original methods were these. A later analysis counted about 80 million unique TCR beta chains across the 550 to 700 repertoires, and roughly 9.9 million of these chains were shared by at least two donors. A nearest-neighbor algorithm error-corrected the raw reads and collapsed the reads into unique sequences, merging closely related sequences to remove PCR and sequencing errors. CDR3 sequences were aligned to IMGT reference sequences to assign V, D and J gene segments. Each retained sequence needed at least a six-nucleotide match to both a V gene segment and a J gene segment. A rearrangement counted as productive if the CDR3 had no stop codons and remained in frame with V and J, and every other rearrangement counted as non-productive. CDR3 was defined by IMGT convention, running from the second conserved V-encoded cysteine to the conserved J-encoded phenylalanine. The earlier analysis of about 590 of the donors excluded sequences that lacked an unambiguous match to a single V gene segment. In an earlier analysis of several hundred of the donors, a V segment was called functional when productive rearrangements were above 56.7%, and segregating when the standard deviation between donors exceeded 5%. A statistical classification framework was built for diagnosing cytomegalovirus status from the catalog of TCR beta chain sequences. In a later analysis, TCR nucleotide sequences were compared against IMGT/GENE-DB human TR gene sequences so that V and J genes could be assigned. In a later analysis, CDR3 sequences and most-parsimonious VDJ recombination scenarios were assigned using the TCRdist pipeline. In a later analysis, every TCR beta chain was defined by the combination of its CDR3 amino acid sequence and its V-gene family, and reads without a unique V-gene family were dropped. A later analysis removed nearly 600 highly shared, low-generation-probability nucleotide sequences to deal with suspected cross-contamination and a sequencing artifact. In a later analysis, a clonal expansion index was calculated for each public chain from normalized within-repertoire ranks of inferred template counts. A later analysis computed generation probabilities with a VDJ recombination model fitted to out-of-frame rearrangements, and checked the results against IGoR. In a later analysis, hypergeometric tests were used to score TCR-TCR, TCR-HLA and TCR-CMV co-occurrence, with a repertoire-size bias correction applied to TCR pairs. In a later analysis, false discovery rates were estimated by permuting HLA or CMV assignments 20 times. A later analysis grouped co-occurring TCRs with DBSCAN, adding TCRdist sequence similarity when clustering within HLA-allele-positive subsets. Co-occurrence clustering excluded repertoires with fewer than 30,000 or more than 120,000 public chains, plus five with anomalous nucleotide sharing. TCRdb re-hosts the immuneACCESS table, in-frame sequences only. Its copies lack some clones; in the studies checked, an unresolved V gene accounts for under half of them, and the cause for the rest is not known. That table supplies the V and J calls and clone size; D and trimming were determined from the DNA. Here the sample has under 200,000 clones; about 62% occur a single time. The ten most abundant clones make up 2.5% to 3% of the sample.

The V end gives up 9 bases and the J end 9 bases, leaving 15 bases in the junction not matched to a gene. The CDR3 has 15 amino acids, counting the end cysteine and phenylalanine. The kept DNA is CDR3 alone, 45 bases in frame from the first base. CDR1 is given as LNHDA and CDR2 as SQIVND, both from the germline V gene (reference sequence). Material for sequencing was PBMCs. The clonotype comes from a man aged 40-55 years in good health and CMV-seronegative. Here the chain combines TRBV19 and TRBJ2-1; 9 bases in the middle match TRBD2. The bases are TGTGCCAGCAAGAGTCCGGGACTAGCATTAGGTGAGCAGTTCTTC. Its translation is CASKSPGLALGEQFF.